The 15 T cell receptor beta chains presented below share a single source sample, sequenced in a study of T-cell memory formation after mild COVID-19. TCRdb recomputed calls from the 5' RACE reads with MiXCR, one row per CDR3 protein. The data show about 120,000 distinct CDR3 sequences, over 20% seen once. Input material: PBMCs or a T cell subset sorted from them (not recorded which). The origin of the receptors is a man younger than 35 who had mild COVID-19 (a few samples of this study predate the infection). Cell type and time point are not known.

This clonotype was detected only a few times. At one end the junction does not follow the germline gene, possibly because of a read error. J is TRBJ1-5 and V is TRBV5-1, with 7 positions matching TRBD1. This CDR3 contains 14 residues. The germline V gene encodes CDR1 SGHRS and CDR2 YFSETQ. The CDR3 spells CASSLGGGNQPQHF. DNA for the CDR3: TGTGCCAGCAGTTTAGGGGGCGGCAATCAGCCCCAGCATTTT. The full variable domain, completed using reference TRBV5-1 and TRBJ1-5, is KAGVTQTPRYLIKTRGQQVTLSCSPISGHRSVSWYQQTPGQGLQFLFEYFSETQRNKGNFPGRFSGRQFSNSRSEMNVSTLELGDSALYLCASSLGGGNQPQHFGDGTRLSIL.

With regard to this clonotype: An end of the junction differs from the germline gene, which may be a read error. The genes are TRBV7-2 and TRBJ2-1, with TRBD2 identical over 9 bases. Germline V gene data show CDR1 as SGHTA and CDR2 as FQGNSA. This CDR3 has 15 amino acids. CDR3 region: CDSSRAGGPYNEQFF. The CDR3 DNA reads as TGTGACAGCAGCAGAGCGGGGGGACCTTACAATGAGCAGTTCTTC.

The J gene is TRBJ2-2, the V gene TRBV9; TRBD2 aligns across 8 bases. Looked up from germline, CDR1 is SGDLS and CDR2 is YYNGEE. Trimming removed 3 bases from V and 4 bases from J; junction bases left unmatched: 8. The CDR3 is made up of 16 amino acids. The CDR3 DNA follows: TGTGCCAGCAGCGCCAGCCGACTAGCGACCACCGGGGAGCTGTTTTTT. Its translation is CASSASRLATTGELFF.

This clonotype was counted a few times. The J gene is TRBJ2-7, the V gene TRBV19; D unresolved. The CDR3 contains 13 residues. Germline lookup yields CDR1 LNHDA and CDR2 SQIVND (reference sequence). V lost 3 bases, J lost 4 bases, and 10 bases lay in between. The CDR3 DNA reads as TGTGCCAGTAGTATCGATCCCACTTACGAGCAGTACTTC. It yields the protein CASSIDPTYEQYF.

This clonotype has at least ten counts. V gene TRBV11-2 combines with J gene TRBJ2-3; D is ambiguous. CDR3 length equals 12 residues. Germline CDR1 is SGHAT and CDR2 is FQNNGV. V was clipped by 5 bases and J by 2 bases, with 5 bases between them. The DNA for the CDR3 is TGTGCCAGCAGCCCAAACACAGATACGCAGTATTTT. Protein product: CASSPNTDTQYF.

V and J are TRBV2 and TRBJ1-1, with D hard to call. The germline V and J ends were trimmed by 8 bases and 8 bases, with 18 bases remaining between them. The CDR3 length is 13 residues. From germline, CDR1 is SNHLY and CDR2 FYNNEI. Here the CDR3 DNA reads TGTGCCAGCGGAGGACGGCTGTCTCGGGAAGCTTTCTTT. Translation gives CASGGRLSREAFF.

This clonotype was found many times. The rearrangement joins TRBV6-5 to TRBJ2-7, with a possible D match to TRBD1 (6 bases). V lost 0 bases and J lost 2, with 11 bases in between. The CDR3 runs to 15 residues. The V gene's germline CDR1 is MNHEY and CDR2 SVGAGI. The CDR3 DNA reads as TGTGCCAGCAGTTACTCCCTGGACAGCGCCTACGAGCAGTACTTC. Translated: CASSYSLDSAYEQYF.

This clonotype was detected once. The genes are TRBV7-9 and TRBJ1-2; D not certain. Trimming shortened V by 5 bases and J by 8 bases, and 18 bases separated the two germline ends. This CDR3 is 14 amino acids long. From germline, CDR1 is SEHNR and CDR2 FQNEAQ (reference sequence). CDR3 bases: TGTGCCAGCAGCGTCAGAGCCGGACTTGACGGCTACACCTTC. It encodes CASSVRAGLDGYTF.

The chain couples TRBV21-1 to TRBJ1-5; TRBD1 is the table's D call, not checked against the DNA. TRBV21-1 is shown as a pseudogene. The CDR3 consists of 15 residues. CDR3 sequence: CASRDRAGGGQPQHF. DNA of the CDR3: TGTGCCAGCAGGGACAGGGCTGGTGGGGGTCAGCCCCAGCATTTT.

In this sample, this clonotype turned up a few times. The chain carries TRBV7-3 and TRBJ2-2, with 7 positions matching TRBD2. Germline CDR1 SGHTA, CDR2 FQGTGA. CDR3 length equals 15 residues. V was pared by 5 bases and J by 5 bases, with 8 bases of the junction left unmatched. As DNA, the CDR3 is TGTGCCAGCAGCCCCTCGGGAGGAGGAACCGGGGAGCTGTTTTTT. This translates into CASSPSGGGTGELFF.

This clonotype has just a few counts. This chain joins TRBV4-1 and TRBJ1-5; possibly TRBD1 for D (5 bases). CDR1 and CDR2 from the germline V gene are MGHRA and YSYEKL. The V gene lost 0 bases and the J gene lost 11 bases, with 20 bases spanning the gap. The CDR3 totals 16 residues. The CDR3 is CASSQDGTRGPLSQHF. As DNA, the CDR3 is TGCGCCAGCAGCCAAGATGGAACGCGGGGACCCCTTTCCCAGCATTTT.

A few counts support this clonotype. The V call is TRBV4-3, the J call TRBJ1-4, with 8 bases that match TRBD1. The CDR3 consists of 15 residues. Germline V gene data show CDR1 as LGHNA and CDR2 as YSLEER. J lost 6 bases, V lost 1 base, and 4 bases had no gene match. The CDR3 reads CASSQGTGIHEKLFF. DNA of the CDR3: TGCGCCAGCAGCCAAGGGACAGGGATTCATGAAAAACTGTTTTTT.

This clonotype was seen only a few times. The chain combines TRBV4-3 with TRBJ2-1; 9 bases line up with TRBD2. Per the germline V gene, CDR1 is LGHNA and CDR2 is YSLEER. V was clipped by 5 bases and J by 3 bases; unmatched bases: 8. This CDR3 is built from 16 residues. The CDR3 region has the DNA TGCGCCAGCAGCTTGGCCTCTAGCGGGGTCTACAATGAGCAGTTCTTC. This gives the protein CASSLASSGVYNEQFF.

This clonotype was found many times. The chain uses TRBV7-3 and TRBJ2-2; D is uncertain. The CDR3 length is 11 residues. Trimming pared 5 bases from V and 5 bases from J, leaving 3 bases between. Germline loops: CDR1 SGHTA, CDR2 FQGTGA. In DNA form, the CDR3 reads TGTGCCAGCAGCGGGACCGGGGAGCTGTTTTTT. Its translation is CASSGTGELFF. The entire variable domain, with the rest obtained from reference TRBV7-3 and TRBJ2-2, is as follows: GAGVSQTPSNKVTEKGKYVELRCDPISGHTALYWYRQSLGQGPEFLIYFQGTGAADDSGLPNDRFFAVRPEGSVSTLKIQRTERGDSAVYLCASSGTGELFFGEGSRLTVL.

This clonotype occurred a few times. The genes are TRBV7-2 and TRBJ2-1; TRBD2 matches at 9 bases. CDR3 length equals 15 residues. Per the germline V gene, CDR1 is SGHTA and CDR2 is FQGNSA. V shed 8 bases and J 8 bases; nucleotides not matched to a gene: 13. The DNA of the CDR3 is TGTGCCAGCCGATTGCTCAGCGGGGGGCAGGATGAGCAGTTCTTC. Protein: CASRLLSGGQDEQFF.